The rows below give T cell receptor beta chains drawn from one sample of a study of T cell repertoires in cytomegalovirus infection. In TCRdb, the reads were re-called with MiXCR into one record per CDR3 protein. The data contain 45,000 to 75,000 distinct CDR3 sequences, about 33% of them singletons. No antigen has been identified for these receptors. The sequenced material came from PBMCs, sequenced either directly or after in vitro stimulation (not recorded which). These receptors were taken from a human donor in good health (CMV status not recorded). Some clones in this sample may be carry-over from other donors' samples. Each CDR3 is given with its conserved first and last residue. Each record gives: J gene, V gene, CDR3 protein.

>TRBJ2-2|TRBV7-2
CASSLRTGENTGELFF
>TRBJ1-2|TRBV12-3/TRBV12-4
CASSTGPAGYTF
>TRBJ2-6|TRBV19
CASSIVAGANVLTF
>TRBJ2-3|TRBV19
CASSLASGTDTQYF
>TRBJ1-1|TRBV19
CASSKDRGAEAFF
>TRBJ2-1|TRBV20-1
CSARDKAGGPYNEQFF
>TRBJ2-7|TRBV6-5
CATRSAFYEQYF
>TRBJ2-7|TRBV4-3
CASSQDFGRYEQYF
>TRBJ1-3|TRBV12-3/TRBV12-4
CASSSGGFSGNTIYF
>TRBJ2-7|TRBV6-2/TRBV6-3
CASSFIGFSSYEQYF
>TRBJ1-1|TRBV7-8
CASSLAETNTEAFF
>TRBJ1-1|TRBV12-5
CASGLRQGTEAFF
>TRBJ2-3|TRBV20-1
CSATSGRHDTQYF
>TRBJ2-1|TRBV30
CAWHRVLYNEQFF
>TRBJ2-5|TRBV29-1
CSVEVGGETQYF
>TRBJ2-7|TRBV10-3
CAISDERTSYEQYF
>TRBJ1-5|TRBV27
CASSFIPPGSNQPQHF
>TRBJ2-3|TRBV6-2/TRBV6-3
CASTPDETDTQYF
>TRBJ2-3|TRBV6-8
CASSPLGGVTDTQYF
>TRBJ2-5|TRBV15
CATSRDRAGGTTQYF
>TRBJ1-5|TRBV7-8
CASSPQGWTQHF
>TRBJ2-1|TRBV11-2
CASSQWDRGGEQFF
>TRBJ2-2|TRBV7-2
CASSPRYTGELFF
>TRBJ2-7|TRBV27
CASSLRRPYEQYF
>TRBJ1-6|TRBV3-1
CASSQKTSDSPLHF
>TRBJ1-2|TRBV7-3
CASSPSRGHGYTF
>TRBJ2-3|TRBV20-1
CSARHRQGADTQYF
>TRBJ1-6|TRBV12-3/TRBV12-4
CASSLQSTNSPLHF
>TRBJ2-1|TRBV7-2
CASSLGVDRARFYNEQFF
>TRBJ2-6|TRBV6-2/TRBV6-3
CASLAVGSPSGANVLTF
>TRBJ2-3|TRBV7-9
CASSGGGPTQYF
>TRBJ2-7|TRBV20-1
CSATRLFRGSYEQYF
>TRBJ2-5|TRBV7-2
CASSYRGGRETQYF
>TRBJ2-7|TRBV7-2
CASSPYGAGLAGFDEQYF
>TRBJ2-1|TRBV19
CASGRRDVNEQFF
>TRBJ2-7|TRBV7-2
CASSLDRANRYF
>TRBJ2-2|TRBV6-8
CASSPRGGTNTGELFF
>TRBJ2-3|TRBV27
CASSYAAGRDTQYF
>TRBJ2-4|TRBV24-1
CAATRGPRFAKNIQYF
>TRBJ2-5|TRBV29-1
CSVRTGEETQYF
>TRBJ2-5|TRBV11-2
CASSRNLRGGEETQYF
>TRBJ2-7|TRBV11-2
CASSLSLTGGEQYF
>TRBJ1-1|TRBV5-1
CASHDPGSTLVAFF
>TRBJ2-3|TRBV5-1
CASSYRGRVDTQYF
>TRBJ2-1|TRBV7-9
CASSFLAGGNEQFF
>TRBJ2-1|TRBV7-2
CASSLVAGGLNEQFF
>TRBJ2-3|TRBV5-1
CASSDSGGGDTQYF
>TRBJ2-1|TRBV7-2
CASILTGTRAYNEQFF
>TRBJ1-2|TRBV7-2
CASSLVGLVYGYTF
>TRBJ2-1|TRBV20-1
CSGAHPRLGEQFF
>TRBJ2-3|TRBV27
CASSLGPQGVPGYF
>TRBJ2-5|TRBV7-8
CASSLGASGRETQYF
>TRBJ2-5|TRBV7-8
CASSLARIRPGETQYF
>TRBJ2-2|TRBV12-3/TRBV12-4
CASRIPGQGTDTGELFF
>TRBJ1-2|TRBV2
CASSDWPGQGTYGYTF
>TRBJ2-7|TRBV3-1
CASSQDQGSSYEQYF
>TRBJ1-4|TRBV19
CASSVWGTNEKLFF